This TCR beta chain emerged from a study of EBV T-cell therapy then PD-1 blockade in nasopharyngeal carcinoma. The length of the CDR3 is 14 residues. The germline CDR1 and CDR2 sequences are SGHNT and YENEEA. V was cut by 5 bases and J by 8 bases, with 16 bases left in between. Sequencing was performed with immunoSEQ multiplex PCR; in TCRdb, only in-frame clones are kept and a portion is missing. Among approximately 13,000 clones listed, around four fifths were seen once. Treatment in this sample: AdE1-LMPpoly-expanded autologous EBV-specific T-cell therapy followed by anti-PD-1 nivolumab. There are a few counts of this clone. Its antigen is not known.

This rearrangement joins TRBV11-3 to TRBJ2-1, with D possibly being TRBD1 (6 bases). This receptor was obtained from a man aged 35 to 55 with nasopharyngeal carcinoma. The sequencing used CD8+ T cells from blood, collected around day 99 from a patient whose treatment included autologous EBV-specific T cells and nivolumab. As DNA, the CDR3 is TGTGCCAGCAGCGAATATCCGGGACACCATGAGCAGTTCTTC. Amino acid sequence: CASSEYPGHHEQFF.